The clone carrying this TCR beta chain was seen many times. Its antigen is still unknown. The sample comes from a study of metastatic and nonmetastatic thyroid tumors. Whole-study context: Both malignant and benign thyroid patients supplied peripheral blood and tumor or nodule tissue samples, across which the repertoires of these patients were then compared. Study results and limitations: Reportedly, malignant thyroid tumors had significantly higher TCR beta diversity than benign nodules, in blood and tumor.

CDR1 and CDR2 from the germline V gene are DFQATT and SNEGSKA (reference sequence). Trimming at V came to 2 bases and at J to 11 bases, leaving 6 bases not matched to a gene. CDR3 length: 13 amino acids. Treatment of any kind had been given to no patient before thyroid surgery. The authors' processing: CDR3 differences across clinicopathological groups were used to build a distant-metastasis classifier for papillary thyroid cancer. TCRdb recomputed clones from the PCR reads via MiXCR. These V and J calls originate from TCRdb's pipeline instead of the authors' own analysis. Among tens of thousands of clones, around 20% were seen once, and the ten largest hold about 22%.

The TCR comes from a female donor with papillary thyroid cancer or a benign thyroid nodule (not recorded which). Some clones in this sample may be carry-over from other donors' samples. This sequence joins TRBV20-1 and TRBJ2-2; 9 bases map to TRBD2. The specimen sequenced was blood. CDR3 sequence reads: CSARLAGSIELFF. The DNA of the CDR3 is TGCAGTGCTAGACTAGCGGGGTCCATTGAGCTGTTTTTT.